The clone carrying this T cell receptor (beta chain) has a count of ten or more. Antigen specificity is unknown. The template for TCR beta VDJ and CDR3 sequence profiling was genomic DNA. In TCRdb, the reads were re-called with MiXCR into one record per CDR3 protein. The repertoire holds about 110,000 distinct CDR3 sequences, with 40% to 60% as singletons. Germline V gives CDR1 LNHDA, CDR2 SQIVND (reference sequence). The germline V and J ends were trimmed by 6 bases and 4 bases, with 12 bases remaining between them. The CDR3 is 13 amino acids. The data were obtained in a study of CD8+CD57+ T cells in acquired aplastic anemia. Background on the study: The study obtained 8.5 million to 12 million reads on average for CD4+ cells from healthy donors.

Broader study findings: Between patients and controls, CD8+ Simpson's diversity did not vary significantly.

The sequence was collected from a human donor in good health, serving as a control. The chain combines TRBV19 with TRBJ1-2; D might be TRBD1 (6 bases). Sequencing used sorted CD4+, CD8+, or CD8+CD57+ T cells (not recorded which) from PBMCs. The CDR3 spells CASSPGAGYGYTF. CDR3 DNA sequence: TGTGCCAGTAGCCCGGGGGCGGGCTATGGCTACACCTTC.